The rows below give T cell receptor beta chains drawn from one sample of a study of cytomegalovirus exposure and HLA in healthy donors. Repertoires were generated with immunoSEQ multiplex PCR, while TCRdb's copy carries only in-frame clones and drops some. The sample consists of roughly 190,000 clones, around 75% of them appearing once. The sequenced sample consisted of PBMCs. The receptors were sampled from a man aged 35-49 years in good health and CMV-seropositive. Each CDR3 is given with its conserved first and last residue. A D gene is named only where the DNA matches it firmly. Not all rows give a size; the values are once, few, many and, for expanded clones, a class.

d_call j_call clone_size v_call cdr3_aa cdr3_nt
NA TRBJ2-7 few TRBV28 CASRPATGFYEQYF TGTGCCAGCAGGCCTGCTACAGGGTTCTACGAGCAGTACTTC
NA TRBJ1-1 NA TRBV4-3 CASSQRNTEAFF TGCGCCAGCAGCCAGCGGAACACTGAAGCTTTCTTT
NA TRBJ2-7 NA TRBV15 CATSRDYSYEQYF TGTGCCACCAGCAGAGATTATTCCTACGAGCAGTACTTC
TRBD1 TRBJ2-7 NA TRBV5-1 CASSYRDRVISYEQYF TGCGCCAGCAGCTACCGGGACAGGGTCATCTCCTACGAGCAGTACTTC
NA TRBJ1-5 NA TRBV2 CASTGLPENQPQHF TGTGCCAGCACGGGTCTTCCGGAGAATCAGCCCCAGCATTTT
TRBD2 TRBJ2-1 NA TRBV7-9 CASSLGTSLNEQFF TGTGCCAGCAGCTTGGGGACTAGTCTCAATGAGCAGTTCTTC
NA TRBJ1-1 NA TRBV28 CASSPWQDTEAFF TGTGCCAGCAGTCCGTGGCAGGACACTGAAGCTTTCTTT
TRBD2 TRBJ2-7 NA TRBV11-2 CASSEIGGVRYEQYF TGTGCCAGCAGCGAAATCGGGGGGGTTAGATACGAGCAGTACTTC
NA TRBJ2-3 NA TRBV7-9 CSSTPGYDTQYF TGTTCCAGTACCCCCGGGTACGATACGCAGTATTTT
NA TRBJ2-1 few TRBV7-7 CASSLGGSGEQFF TGTGCTAGCAGCTTAGGAGGGTCGGGCGAGCAGTTCTTC
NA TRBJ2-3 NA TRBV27 CASRTDIAQYF TGTGCCAGCAGAACCGACATCGCGCAGTATTTT
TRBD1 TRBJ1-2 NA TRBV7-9 CASSHRDSGRCTF TGTGCCAGCAGCCACCGGGACAGTGGGCGTTGCACCTTC
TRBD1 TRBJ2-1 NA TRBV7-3 CASSSRQGPYNEQFF TGTGCCAGCAGCTCACGACAGGGACCCTACAATGAGCAGTTCTTC
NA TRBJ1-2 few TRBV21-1 CASSKALSGTGGNYGYTF TGTGCCAGCAGCAAAGCGCTTTCGGGGACAGGGGGTAACTATGGCTACACCTTC
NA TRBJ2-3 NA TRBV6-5 CASAILLKGGDTQYF TGTGCCAGCGCGATTCTTCTGAAGGGAGGAGATACGCAGTATTTT
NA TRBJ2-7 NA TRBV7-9 CASSLGNRDTGWNEQYF TGTGCCAGCAGCTTAGGCAACCGGGACACCGGTTGGAACGAGCAGTACTTC
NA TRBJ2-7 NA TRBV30 CAWSPRGGTYEQYF TGTGCCTGGAGTCCGAGGGGGGGCACCTACGAGCAGTACTTC
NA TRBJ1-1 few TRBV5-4 CASSPPTGNTEAFF TGTGCCAGCAGCCCGCCGACAGGGAACACTGAAGCTTTCTTT
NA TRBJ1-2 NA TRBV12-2 CASRIEKTGGLYGYTF TGTGCAAGTCGCATCGAGAAAACAGGGGGCCTCTATGGCTACACCTTC
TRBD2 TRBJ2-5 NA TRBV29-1 CSAPLLGGGEETQYF TGCAGCGCTCCTCTGCTCGGGGGGGGTGAAGAGACCCAGTACTTC
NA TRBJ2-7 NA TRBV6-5 CASRQTGSEQYF TGTGCCAGCAGGCAGACAGGCAGCGAGCAGTACTTC
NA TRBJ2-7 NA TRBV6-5 CASSYSIQGSTEQYF TGTGCCAGCAGTTACTCGATACAGGGATCTACCGAGCAGTACTTC
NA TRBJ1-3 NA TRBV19 CASSIGQRNTIYF TGTGCCAGTAGTATAGGACAACGAAACACCATATATTTT
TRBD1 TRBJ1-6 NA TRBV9 CASSPGQGYNSPLHF TGTGCCAGCAGCCCCGGACAGGGCTATAATTCACCCCTCCACTTT
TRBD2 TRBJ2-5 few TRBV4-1 CASSQVYRRGGETQYF TGCGCCAGCAGCCAAGTGTATCGGCGGGGGGGGGAGACCCAGTACTTC
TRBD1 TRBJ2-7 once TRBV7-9 CASSQFRGTGLDEQYF TGTGCCAGCAGCCAATTCAGGGGGACAGGGCTCGACGAGCAGTACTTC
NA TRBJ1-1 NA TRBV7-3 CASSQGRGTEAFF TGTGCCAGCAGCCAAGGCAGGGGCACTGAAGCTTTCTTT
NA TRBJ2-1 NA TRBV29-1 CSLNPQGGSYNEQFF TGCAGCTTAAACCCCCAGGGTGGGTCCTACAATGAGCAGTTCTTC
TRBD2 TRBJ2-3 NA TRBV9 CASSVGDSGQRDTQYF TGTGCCAGCAGCGTAGGGGATAGCGGGCAAAGGGATACGCAGTATTTT
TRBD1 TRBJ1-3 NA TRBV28 CASTDVRPGTGTSGNTIYF TGTGCCAGCACCGATGTGCGTCCCGGGACAGGCACCTCTGGAAACACCATATATTTT
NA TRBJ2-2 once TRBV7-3 CASSPISQGGSGELFF TGTGCCAGCAGCCCCATCTCCCAGGGCGGCTCCGGGGAGCTGTTTTTT
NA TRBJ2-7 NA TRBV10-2 CASNPRSGGSEYEQYF TGCGCCAGCAATCCGCGGTCGGGGGGCTCTGAGTACGAGCAGTACTTC
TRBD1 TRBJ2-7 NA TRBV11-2 CASSLGTGRYEQYF TGTGCCAGCAGCTTAGGGACAGGGAGATACGAGCAGTACTTC
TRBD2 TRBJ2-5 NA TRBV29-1 CSVERSLSGGPGEQYF TGCAGCGTTGAAAGGTCCCTAAGCGGGGGCCCGGGGGAGCAGTACTTC
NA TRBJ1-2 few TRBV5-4 CASSLDRPQNGGYTF TGTGCCAGCAGCTTGGACAGACCCCAAAATGGTGGCTACACCTTC
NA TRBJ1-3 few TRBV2 CASSDTGPNTIYF TGTGCCAGCAGTGATACAGGCCCGAACACCATATATTTT
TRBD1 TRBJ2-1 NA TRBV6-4 CASSADRGGHNEQFF TGTGCCAGCAGTGCGGACAGGGGTGGCCACAATGAGCAGTTCTTC
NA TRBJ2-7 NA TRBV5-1 CASSLGDKIREQYF TGCGCCAGCAGCTTGGGGGACAAAATACGCGAGCAGTACTTC
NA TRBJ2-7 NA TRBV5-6 CASTLLLAGLVYEQYF TGTGCCAGCACCCTTTTATTGGCGGGGCTAGTCTACGAGCAGTACTTC
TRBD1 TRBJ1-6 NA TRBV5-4 CASSLDRSNSPLHF TGTGCCAGCAGCCTGGACAGGAGTAATTCACCCCTCCACTTT
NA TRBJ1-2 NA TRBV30 CAWSPTGKLALYGYTF TGTGCCTGGAGTCCTACAGGGAAGCTCGCCCTCTATGGCTACACCTTC
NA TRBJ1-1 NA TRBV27 CASSLQGNMNTEAFF TGTGCCAGCAGTTTACAGGGGAACATGAACACTGAAGCTTTCTTT
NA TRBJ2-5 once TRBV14 CASSQVVPREQYF TGTGCCAGCAGCCAAGTCGTTCCCCGGGAGCAGTACTTC